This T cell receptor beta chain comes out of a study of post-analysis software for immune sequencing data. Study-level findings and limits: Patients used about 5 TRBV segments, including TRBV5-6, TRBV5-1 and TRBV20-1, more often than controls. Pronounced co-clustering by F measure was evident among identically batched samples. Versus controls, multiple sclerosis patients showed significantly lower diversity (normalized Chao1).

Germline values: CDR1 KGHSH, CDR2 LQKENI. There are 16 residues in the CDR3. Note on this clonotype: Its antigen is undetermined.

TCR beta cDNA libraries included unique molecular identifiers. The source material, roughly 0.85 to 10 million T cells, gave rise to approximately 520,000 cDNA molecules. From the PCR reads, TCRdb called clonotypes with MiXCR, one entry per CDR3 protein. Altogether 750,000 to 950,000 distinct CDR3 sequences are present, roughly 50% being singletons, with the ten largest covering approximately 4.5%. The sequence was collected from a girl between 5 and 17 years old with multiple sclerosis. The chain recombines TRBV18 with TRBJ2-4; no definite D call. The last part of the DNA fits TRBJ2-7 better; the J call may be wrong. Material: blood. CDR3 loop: CASSPYAILSSYEQYF. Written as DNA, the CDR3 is TGTGCCAGCTCGCCGTATGCAATCTTGAGCTCCTACGAGCAGTACTTC.